This T cell receptor beta chain stems from a study of regulatory T cells in long-lasting Graves disease. Both iRepertoire HTBI primers and Arm-PCR of CDR3 regions were used to build the TCR beta libraries. Each CDR3 protein is one row after TCRdb ran MiXCR on the multiplex PCR reads. The repertoire consists of about 310,000 distinct CDR3 sequences, with around 23% occurring once and the leading ten covering around three fifths. Regarding time point: persistent/refractory GD, antithyroid drugs over 5 years with positive TRAb. PBMC RNA served as the TCR library source. Xi'an, China, was home to the endocrinology department that provided patients. Study findings and constraints: Persistent disease favored TRBV28, TRBJ1-2 and TRBJ2-5.

Worth noting for this clonotype: What it binds is not known.

CDR3 length: 14 residues. Per germline, CDR1 GTSNPN and CDR2 SVGIG (reference sequence). Trimming pared 0 bases from V and 0 bases from J, leaving 9 bases between. The chain couples TRBV30 to TRBJ2-7; D might be TRBD1 (5 bases). The sequencing here drew on peripheral blood mononuclear cells (PBMCs), taken when the disease was refractory, from a patient treated with antithyroid drugs. This clonotype was obtained from a female donor with Graves disease. The DNA for the CDR3 is TGTGCCTGGAGTGTTGGGGCCCCCTCCTACGAGCAGTACTTC. Its translation is CAWSVGAPSYEQYF.